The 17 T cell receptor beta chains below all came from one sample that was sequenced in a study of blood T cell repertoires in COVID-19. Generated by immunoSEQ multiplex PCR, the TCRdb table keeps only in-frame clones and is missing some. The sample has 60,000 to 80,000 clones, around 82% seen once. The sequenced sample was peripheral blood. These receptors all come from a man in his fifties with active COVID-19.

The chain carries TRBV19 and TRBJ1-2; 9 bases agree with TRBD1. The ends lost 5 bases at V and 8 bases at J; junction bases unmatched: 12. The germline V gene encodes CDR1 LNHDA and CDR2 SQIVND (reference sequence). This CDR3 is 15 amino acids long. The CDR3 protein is CASSPSHWTGAGYTF. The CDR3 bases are TGTGCCAGTAGTCCATCCCACTGGACAGGGGCAGGCTACACCTTC.

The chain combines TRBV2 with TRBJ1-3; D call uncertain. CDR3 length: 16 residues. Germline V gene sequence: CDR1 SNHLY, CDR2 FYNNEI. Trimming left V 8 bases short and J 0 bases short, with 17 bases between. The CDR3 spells CASSLSTVRSGNTIYF. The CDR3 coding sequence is TGTGCCAGCTCCCTGTCCACGGTTCGCTCTGGAAACACCATATATTTT.

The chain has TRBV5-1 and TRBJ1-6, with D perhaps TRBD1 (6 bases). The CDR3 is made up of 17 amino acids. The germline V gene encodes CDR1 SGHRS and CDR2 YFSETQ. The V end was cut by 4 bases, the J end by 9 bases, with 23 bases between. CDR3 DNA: TGCGCCAGCAGCCCGGGAGGGGGGCAGGCGAGAAGTTCACCCCTCCACTTT. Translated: CASSPGGGQARSSPLHF.

CDR3 sequence reads: CSASRVAGGKTTQYF. The CDR3 coding sequence is TGCAGTGCTAGTCGTGTAGCGGGAGGGAAGACGACCCAGTACTTC. V gene TRBV20-1 combines with J gene TRBJ2-5; TRBD2 aligns across 11 bases. V was clipped by 3 bases and J by 7 bases; unmatched bases: 10. Germline CDR1 DFQATT, CDR2 SNEGSKA (reference sequence). This CDR3 has 15 residues.

The CDR3 DNA reads as TGTGCCAGCAGTCCGGGACTAGCTTCGGATACGCAGTATTTT. It specifies CASSPGLASDTQYF. This chain links TRBV6-5 with TRBJ2-3; 9 positions match TRBD2. Germline loops: CDR1 MNHEY, CDR2 SVGAGI. This CDR3 is built from 14 residues. V dropped 5 bases and J dropped 6; count of bases not matched to a gene: 6.

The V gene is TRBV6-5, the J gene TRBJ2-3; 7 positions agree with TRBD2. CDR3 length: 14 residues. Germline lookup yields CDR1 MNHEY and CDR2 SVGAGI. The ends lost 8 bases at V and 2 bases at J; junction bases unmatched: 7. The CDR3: CASEGGGPTDTQYF. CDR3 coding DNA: TGTGCCAGCGAGGGCGGGGGACCCACAGATACGCAGTATTTT.

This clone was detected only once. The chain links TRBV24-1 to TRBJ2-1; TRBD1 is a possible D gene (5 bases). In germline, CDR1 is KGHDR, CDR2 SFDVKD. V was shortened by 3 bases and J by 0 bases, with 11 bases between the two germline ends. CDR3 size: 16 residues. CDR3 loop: CATSDGATYSYNEQFF. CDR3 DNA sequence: TGTGCCACCAGTGATGGGGCTACCTACTCCTACAATGAGCAGTTCTTC.

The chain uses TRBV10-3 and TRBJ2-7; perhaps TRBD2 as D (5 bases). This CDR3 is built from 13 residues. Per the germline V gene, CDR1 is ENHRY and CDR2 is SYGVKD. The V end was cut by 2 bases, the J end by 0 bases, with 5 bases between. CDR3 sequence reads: CAISEGSSYEQYF. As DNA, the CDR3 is TGTGCCATCAGTGAGGGGAGCTCCTACGAGCAGTACTTC.

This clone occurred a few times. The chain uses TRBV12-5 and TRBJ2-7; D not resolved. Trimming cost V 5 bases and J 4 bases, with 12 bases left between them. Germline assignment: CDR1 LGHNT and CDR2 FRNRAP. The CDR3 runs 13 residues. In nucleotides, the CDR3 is TGTGCTAGTGGTCCTACGGGTCTATACGAGCAGTACTTC. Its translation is CASGPTGLYEQYF.

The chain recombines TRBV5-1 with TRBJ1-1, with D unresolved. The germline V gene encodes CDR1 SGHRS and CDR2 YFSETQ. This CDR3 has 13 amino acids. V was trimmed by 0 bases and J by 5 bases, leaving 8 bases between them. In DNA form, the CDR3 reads TGCGCCAGCAGCTTGGCCGTCGAGACTGAAGCTTTCTTT. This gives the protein CASSLAVETEAFF. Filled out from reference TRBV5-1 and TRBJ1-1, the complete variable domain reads KAGVTQTPRYLIKTRGQQVTLSCSPISGHRSVSWYQQTPGQGLQFLFEYFSETQRNKGNFPGRFSGRQFSNSRSEMNVSTLELGDSALYLCASSLAVETEAFFGQGTRLTVV.

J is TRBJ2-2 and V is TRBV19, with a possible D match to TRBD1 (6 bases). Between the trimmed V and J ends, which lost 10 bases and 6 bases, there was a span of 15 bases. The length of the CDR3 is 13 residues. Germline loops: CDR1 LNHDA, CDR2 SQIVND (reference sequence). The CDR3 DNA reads TGTGCCACCGCATGGGGGCACCCCGGGGAGCTGTTTTTT. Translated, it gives CATAWGHPGELFF. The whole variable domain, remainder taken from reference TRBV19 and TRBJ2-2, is DGGITQSPKYLFRKEGQNVTLSCEQNLNHDAMYWYRQDPGQGLRLIYYSQIVNDFQKGDIAEGYSVSREKKESFPLTVTSAQKNPTAFYLCATAWGHPGELFFGEGSRLTVL.

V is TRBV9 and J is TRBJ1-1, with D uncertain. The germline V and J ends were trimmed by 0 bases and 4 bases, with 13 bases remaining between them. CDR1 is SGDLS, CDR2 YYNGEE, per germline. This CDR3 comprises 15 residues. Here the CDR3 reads CASSVGEGEGTEAFF. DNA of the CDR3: TGTGCCAGCAGCGTAGGGGAGGGCGAGGGCACTGAAGCTTTCTTT.

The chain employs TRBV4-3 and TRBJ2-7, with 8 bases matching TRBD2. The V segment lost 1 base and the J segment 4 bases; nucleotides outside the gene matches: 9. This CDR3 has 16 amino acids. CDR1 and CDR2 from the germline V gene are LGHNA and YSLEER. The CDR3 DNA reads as TGCGCCAGCAGCCAAGCCTTAGCCGGGGGGGGGTACGAGCAGTACTTC. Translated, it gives CASSQALAGGGYEQYF.

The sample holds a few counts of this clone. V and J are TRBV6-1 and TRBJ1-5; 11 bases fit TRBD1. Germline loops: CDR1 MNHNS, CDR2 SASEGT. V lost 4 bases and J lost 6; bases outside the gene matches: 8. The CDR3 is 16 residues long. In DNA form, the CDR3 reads TGTGCCAGCAGTGGCGGGACAGGGGGACGGGTTCAGCCCCAGCATTTT. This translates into CASSGGTGGRVQPQHF.

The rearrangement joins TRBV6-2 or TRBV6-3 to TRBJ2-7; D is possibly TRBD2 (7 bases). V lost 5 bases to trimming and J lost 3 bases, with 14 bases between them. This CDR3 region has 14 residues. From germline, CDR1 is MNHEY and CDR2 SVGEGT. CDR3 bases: TGTGCCAGCAGTATCGGGGGGCAGAGCTACGAGCAGTACTTC. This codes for CASSIGGQSYEQYF.

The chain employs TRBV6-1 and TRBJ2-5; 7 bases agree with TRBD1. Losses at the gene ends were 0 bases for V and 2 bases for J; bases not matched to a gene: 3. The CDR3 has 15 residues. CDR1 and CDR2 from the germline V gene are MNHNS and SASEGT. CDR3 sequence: CASSEASGGQETQYF. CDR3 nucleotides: TGTGCCAGCAGTGAAGCGTCAGGGGGTCAAGAGACCCAGTACTTC.

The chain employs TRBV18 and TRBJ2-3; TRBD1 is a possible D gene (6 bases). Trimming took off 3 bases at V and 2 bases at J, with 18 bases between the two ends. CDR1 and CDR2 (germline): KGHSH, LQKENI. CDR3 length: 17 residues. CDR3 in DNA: TGTGCCAGCTCACCTAAAAGGATGACAGGAGTCACAGATACGCAGTATTTT. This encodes CASSPKRMTGVTDTQYF.